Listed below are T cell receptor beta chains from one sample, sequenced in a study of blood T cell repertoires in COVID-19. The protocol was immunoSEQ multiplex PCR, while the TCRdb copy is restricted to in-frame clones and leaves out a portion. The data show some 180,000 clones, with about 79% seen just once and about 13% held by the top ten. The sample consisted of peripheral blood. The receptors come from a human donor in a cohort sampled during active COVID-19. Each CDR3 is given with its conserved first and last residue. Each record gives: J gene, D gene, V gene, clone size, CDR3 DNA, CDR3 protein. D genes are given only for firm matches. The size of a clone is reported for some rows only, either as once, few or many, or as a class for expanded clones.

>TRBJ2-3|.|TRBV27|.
TGTGCCAGCAGTTTATCAGCAAGGGGGACCGCGCGCACAGATACGCAGTATTTT
CASSLSARGTARTDTQYF
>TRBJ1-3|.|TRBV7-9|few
TGTGCCAGCAGCGGACAGAGCTCTGGAAACACCATATATTTT
CASSGQSSGNTIYF
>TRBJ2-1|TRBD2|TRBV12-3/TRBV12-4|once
TGTGCCAGCAGATCCGGGACTAGGAATGAGCAGTTCTTC
CASRSGTRNEQFF
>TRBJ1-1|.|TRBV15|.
TGTGCCACCAGCAGTAGACAGAACACTGAAGCTTTCTTT
CATSSRQNTEAFF
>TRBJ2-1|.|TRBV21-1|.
TGTGCCAGCAGCCGAGGTCGGGACAACTCCTACAATGAGCAGTTCTTC
CASSRGRDNSYNEQFF
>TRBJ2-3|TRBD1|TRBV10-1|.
TGCGCCAGCAGTGGACAGGGTACAGATACGCAGTATTTT
CASSGQGTDTQYF
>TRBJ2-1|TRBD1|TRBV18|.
TGTGCCAGCTCACCACCGACAGGGGTCCCTATGCATGAGCAGTTCTTC
CASSPPTGVPMHEQFF
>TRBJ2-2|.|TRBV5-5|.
TGTGCCAGCAGCCACCCGGGACACCTGAACACCGGGGAGCTGTTTTTT
CASSHPGHLNTGELFF
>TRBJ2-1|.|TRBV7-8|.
TGTGCCAGCAGCTTAAATCCCAGTAGGGGCGATGAGCAGTTCTTC
CASSLNPSRGDEQFF
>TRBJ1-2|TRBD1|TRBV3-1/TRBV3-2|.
TGTGCCAGCAGCCAAGGACAGGGGGGTACCTATGGCTACACCTTC
CASSQGQGGTYGYTF
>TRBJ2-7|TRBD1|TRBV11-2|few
TGTGCCAGCAGCTTATCGGGACAGGGAGGGAGCGAGCAGTACTTC
CASSLSGQGGSEQYF
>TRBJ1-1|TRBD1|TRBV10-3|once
TGTGCCATCAGTGAGTCGGACAGGAGGAACACTGAAGCTTTCTTT
CAISESDRRNTEAFF
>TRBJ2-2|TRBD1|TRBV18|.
TGTGCCAGCTCACAGGCCGGGACAGCGAACACCGGGGAGCTGTTTTTT
CASSQAGTANTGELFF
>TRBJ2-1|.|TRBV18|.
TGTGCCAGCTCTCCAGACAGGAAAGGGGAGCAGTTCTTC
CASSPDRKGEQFF
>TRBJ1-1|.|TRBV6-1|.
TGTGCCAGCAGTCTCACACACACTGAAGCTTTCTTT
CASSLTHTEAFF
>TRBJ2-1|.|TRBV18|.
TGTGCCAGCTCACCGTCGGCGGGGAGGAATGAGCAGTTCTTC
CASSPSAGRNEQFF
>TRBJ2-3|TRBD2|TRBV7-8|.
TGTGCCAGCAGCTTAGATCTAGCGGGAGGTCGAGGACCGCAGTATTTT
CASSLDLAGGRGPQYF
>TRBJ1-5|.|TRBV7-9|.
TGTGCCAGCAGCTCAACGGGTTTCGGCCCCCAGCATTTT
CASSSTGFGPQHF
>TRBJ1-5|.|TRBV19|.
TGTGCCAGTAGTATCAGGGGCGATAGCAATCAGCCCCAGCATTTT
CASSIRGDSNQPQHF
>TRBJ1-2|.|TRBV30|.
TGTGCCTGGAGTGTACAGTTAGGTTTATACACCTTC
CAWSVQLGLYTF
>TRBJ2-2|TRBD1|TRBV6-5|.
TGTGCCAGCACCCGTGACAGGGGGCATACCGGGGAGCTGTTTTTT
CASTRDRGHTGELFF
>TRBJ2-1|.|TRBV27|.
TGTGCCAGCAGTTTGGGACTCAAAGTCCTGGGGACGAACAATGAGCAGTTCTTC
CASSLGLKVLGTNNEQFF
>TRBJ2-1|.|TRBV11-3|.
TGTGCCAGCGGTGTCGAGGGGGTCGGTGAGCAGTTCTTC
CASGVEGVGEQFF
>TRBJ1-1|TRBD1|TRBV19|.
TGTGCCAGTAGCCCCCTCGGGACAGGGAACACTGAAGCTTTCTTT
CASSPLGTGNTEAFF